The 26 T cell receptor beta chains below come from one sample, sequenced in a study of tumor-infiltrating lymphocytes in primary liver carcinoma. Both RNA and DNA were isolated together from approximately 20-30 mg of bulk tissue that had not been sorted. TCR beta cDNA was reverse-transcribed from about 500 ng of total RNA. The reaction used a constant-region primer and ProtoScript II reverse transcriptase. TCR beta libraries came from three nested multiplex PCR rounds using slightly modified ARM-PCR. Amplification in the first two PCR rounds was performed using TRBV1-TRBV30 forward primers and a C-beta reverse primer for roughly 10 cycles each. TCRdb fed the multiplex PCR reads into MiXCR, producing one record per CDR3 protein. Among tens of thousands of distinct CDR3 sequences, roughly 80% were seen once, and the ten largest hold about 38%. Sequenced: tumor-adjacent normal liver tissue. Receptors originate from a woman in her thirties with primary liver carcinoma and hepatitis B virus infection.

The chain employs TRBV13 and TRBJ1-1; D may be TRBD1 (5 bases). Germline CDR1 reads PRHDT; CDR2 reads FYEKMQ (reference sequence). Trimming took off 4 bases at V and 7 bases at J, with 22 bases between the two ends. The CDR3 is made up of 16 amino acids. This CDR3 is CASSSQGEWWGSEAFF. The CDR3 bases are TGTGCCAGCAGCTCCCAAGGTGAATGGTGGGGCAGTGAAGCTTTCTTT.

The table lists this clonotype with a count of one. Given the absence of the conserved phenylalanine or tryptophan at the CDR3 end, a read error is likely. This sequence joins TRBV13 and TRBJ2-1, with D possibly TRBD2 on 6 matching bases. Germline CDR1 PRHDT, CDR2 FYEKMQ (reference sequence). The CDR3 covers 15 residues. CDR3 region: CASSSSRRAVNEQFL. DNA of the CDR3: TGTGCCAGTAGCTCTAGCAGGAGGGCCGTGAATGAGCAGTTCTTG.

To note about this clonotype: This may come from a read error, since a much larger clone is one base off. The chain uses TRBV24-1 and TRBJ2-5; 10 nucleotides agree with TRBD2. The CDR3 extends over 14 amino acids. J was trimmed by 10 bases and V by 2 bases; bases with no gene match: 6. Germline V gene data show CDR1 as KGHDR and CDR2 as SFDVKD. The CDR3 nucleotides are TGTGCCACCAGTGATTCGCTAGCGGGAGTGGTCCAGTACTTC. Translating it yields CATSDSLAGVVQYF.

This clonotype was counted ten times or more. CDR3 region: CASRLTGGTTQYF. The CDR3 DNA reads TGTGCCAGCAGGCTTACGGGGGGGACTACGCAGTATTTT. The gene calls are TRBV28 and TRBJ2-3; 8 positions match TRBD2. Germline CDR1 MDHEN, CDR2 SYDVKM. The V segment lost 6 bases and the J segment 8 bases; nucleotides outside the gene matches: 7. The CDR3 loop spans 13 amino acids.

The chain couples TRBV7-8 to TRBJ2-2, with a tentative D call TRBD2 (5 bases). CDR1 SGHVS and CDR2 FQNEAQ come from the germline V gene. The germline V and J ends were trimmed by 5 bases and 7 bases, with 17 bases remaining between them. The CDR3 totals 15 residues. The CDR3 reads CASSVQGLSYGELFF. The CDR3 bases are TGTGCCAGCAGCGTACAAGGACTCTCCTACGGGGAGCTGTTTTTT.

This clonotype occurred many times. V usage is TRBV10-3 and J usage is TRBJ1-3; possibly TRBD1 for D (5 bases). Between the trimmed V and J ends, which lost 7 bases and 4 bases, there was a span of 14 bases. The CDR3 consists of 14 residues. Germline V gene sequence: CDR1 ENHRY, CDR2 SYGVKD. The CDR3 DNA sequence: TGTGCCATCAAGTCCCCAGGGAACGGAAACACCATATATTTT. It specifies CAIKSPGNGNTIYF.

This clonotype was seen many times. The chain recombines TRBV4-1 with TRBJ1-2; D is ambiguous. The CDR3 extends over 14 amino acids. CDR1 and CDR2 (germline): MGHRA, YSYEKL. V lost 4 bases to trimming and J lost 0 bases, with 9 bases between them. The CDR3 protein is CASSRYTSNYGYTF. The CDR3 nucleotides are TGCGCCAGCAGCCGGTACACATCTAACTATGGCTACACCTTC.

The table lists this clonotype with a count of one. The CDR3 end shows no conserved phenylalanine or tryptophan, and so a read error is likely. The chain combines TRBV4-3 with TRBJ2-7; 9 nucleotides agree with TRBD2. Germline-derived CDR1 and CDR2 are LGHNA and YSLEER. The CDR3 covers 15 residues. The ends lost 1 base at V and 3 bases at J; junction bases unmatched: 4. CDR3 protein: CASSQVAGGVYEQYL. CDR3 DNA: TGCGCCAGCAGCCAAGTCGCGGGGGGGGTCTACGAGCAGTACTTA.

The chain combines TRBV6-6 with TRBJ2-1; weak D call: TRBD2 (6 bases). Trimming took off 0 bases at V and 0 bases at J, with 21 bases between the two ends. Looked up from germline, CDR1 is MNHNY and CDR2 is SVGAGI (reference sequence). The CDR3 consists of 20 residues. The CDR3 here is CASSYSWLARDRSSYNEQFF. CDR3 DNA sequence: TGTGCCAGCAGTTACTCGTGGCTAGCGAGAGATCGAAGCTCCTACAATGAGCAGTTCTTC.

This clonotype showed up many times. The V and J genes are TRBV7-9 and TRBJ1-1; D remains ambiguous. The germline V gene has CDR1 SEHNR and CDR2 FQNEAQ (reference sequence). This CDR3 spans 13 amino acids. V lost 2 bases to trimming and J lost 0 bases, with 4 bases between them. The CDR3 coding sequence is TGTGCCAGCAGCTTATCTGTGAACACTGAAGCTTTCTTT. The encoded protein is CASSLSVNTEAFF.

As regards this clonotype: The conserved phenylalanine or tryptophan is not found at the CDR3 terminus, so this likely reflects a read error. The chain employs TRBV6-1 and TRBJ2-3; 8 nucleotides line up with TRBD2. Germline CDR1 and CDR2: MNHNS and SASEGT. The CDR3 is 14 amino acids. CDR3 loop: CAGSESGSEDTQYS. The CDR3, as DNA: TGTGCCGGCAGTGAAAGCGGGAGTGAGGATACGCAGTATTCT.

On this clonotype itself: The junction does not match germline at one end; this may be a read error. V is TRBV6-2 or TRBV6-3 and J is TRBJ2-1; the D gene is possibly TRBD2 (5 bases). CDR3 length: 17 amino acids. Germline CDR1 MNHEY, CDR2 SVGEGT. The CDR3 nucleotides are TGTGCCAGCAGTTCCCTAAAAGCGGTAGGCTCCTACAACGAGCAGTTCTTC. Its translation is CASSSLKAVGSYNEQFF.

V usage is TRBV6-5 and J usage is TRBJ2-6; 10 nucleotides match TRBD1. Unmatched junction bases numbered 8, after V lost 6 bases and J lost 3 bases. The CDR3 length is 17 residues. The V gene's germline CDR1 is MNHEY and CDR2 SVGAGI. DNA of the CDR3: TGTGCCAGCAGGATGGGACAGGGGACATGTGGGGCCAACGTCCTGACTTTC. It codes for CASRMGQGTCGANVLTF.

Comments on this clonotype: The junction shows a germline mismatch at one end, possibly a read error. The chain uses TRBV7-9 and TRBJ1-4; no firm D call. The CDR3 is 15 residues long. Germline V gene lookup returns CDR1 SEHNR and CDR2 FQNEAQ (reference sequence). Here the CDR3 DNA reads TGCGCCAGCAGGCCAAACCCAGGAACTAATGAAAAACTGTTTTTT. Its protein is CASRPNPGTNEKLFF. The entire variable domain, with the rest obtained from reference TRBV7-9 and TRBJ1-4, is as follows: DTGVSQNPRHKITKRGQNVTFRCDPISEHNRLYWYRQTLGQGPEFLTYFQNEAQLEKSRLLSDRFSAERPKGSFSTLEIQRTEQGDSAMYLCASRPNPGTNEKLFFGSGTQLSVL.

The V call is TRBV29-1, the J call TRBJ2-5; 13 nucleotides match TRBD2. CDR1 is SQVTM and CDR2 is ANQGSEA in the germline V gene. The CDR3 has 15 amino acids. This CDR3 reads CRVGPGLAGSETQYF. The CDR3 region has the DNA TGCAGAGTCGGGCCGGGACTAGCGGGGTCAGAGACCCAGTACTTC.

Of note for this clonotype: A read error may account for a junction end that differs from germline. DNA of the CDR3: TGCGCCAGTAACCAAGAGTCATCGACAGGATACAATGACCAGTTCTTC. This codes for CASNQESSTGYNDQFF. The chain employs TRBV4-1 and TRBJ2-1; maybe TRBD1 (6 bases). This CDR3 comprises 16 residues. Germline-derived CDR1 and CDR2 are MGHRA and YSYEKL.

Comment on this clonotype: This sequence may be a read error, since a much larger clone differs from it by one base. This chain's CDR3 is CASSLASGNYSEQFF. The CDR3 bases are TGTGCCAGTAGTTTGGCGAGCGGGAATTACAGTGAGCAGTTCTTC. The rearrangement joins TRBV19 to TRBJ2-1; 7 bases are shared with TRBD2. Germline lookup yields CDR1 LNHDA and CDR2 SQIVND (reference sequence). CDR3 size: 15 residues.

To note about this clonotype: A read error may explain this, as a much larger clone is one base away. The rearrangement uses TRBV4-1 and TRBJ1-3; D remains unclear. CDR1 and CDR2 (germline): MGHRA, YSYEKL. V shed 7 bases and J shed 4 bases, with 14 bases lying between them. The CDR3 extends over 14 amino acids. CDR3 nucleotide sequence: TGCGCCAGCAACCATCTAACAGCCGGAAACACCATATATTTT. This codes for CASNHLTAGNTIYF.

This clonotype occurred many times. This chain joins TRBV5-5 and TRBJ1-1, with D tentatively TRBD1 (6 bases). V shed 4 bases and J shed 11 bases, with 18 bases lying between them. The germline CDR1 and CDR2 sequences are SGHKS and YYEKEE (reference sequence). This CDR3 comprises 13 residues. In DNA, the CDR3 is TGTGCCAGCAGCCTCGGGACAACGGGCGTGGCTTTCTTT. This codes for CASSLGTTGVAFF. Combining the CDR3 with reference TRBV5-5 and TRBJ1-1 gives the whole variable domain DAGVTQSPTHLIKTRGQQVTLRCSPISGHKSVSWYQQVLGQGPQFIFQYYEKEERGRGNFPDRFSARQFPNYSSELNVNALLLGDSALYLCASSLGTTGVAFFGQGTRLTVV.

About this clonotype: One junction end does not reproduce the germline sequence, and a read error may be involved. The chain carries TRBV11-2 and TRBJ2-7; a possible D gene is TRBD2 (5 bases). Germline loops: CDR1 SGHAT, CDR2 FQNNGV. The CDR3 loop spans 13 amino acids. The CDR3 is CASSFLTGYEQYF. The CDR3 DNA follows: TGTGCTAGCAGCTTTCTGACGGGGTACGAGCAGTACTTC.

In the case of this clonotype: One end of the junction fails to match germline, which may point to a read error. The V and J genes are TRBV27 and TRBJ1-2; no definite D call. From germline, CDR1 is MNHEY and CDR2 SMNVEV (reference sequence). The CDR3 extends over 13 amino acids. The CDR3 loop is CASRRFGFAGYTF. In nucleotides, the CDR3 is TGTGCCAGCAGACGATTTGGATTCGCGGGCTATACCTTC.

This clonotype was recorded at least ten times. The J gene is TRBJ2-1, the V gene TRBV4-3, with no clear D. CDR3 length: 13 residues. The germline V and J ends were trimmed by 0 bases and 2 bases, with 2 bases remaining between them. Germline V lookup: CDR1 LGHNA, CDR2 YSLEER. The CDR3 region has the DNA TGCGCCAGCAGCCAAGATGCCTACAATGAGCAGTTCTTC. Its translation is CASSQDAYNEQFF.

Concerning this clonotype itself: One end of the junction varies from germline; a read error may be responsible. The chain couples TRBV11-2 to TRBJ2-7, with 9 positions matching TRBD2. This CDR3 has 14 residues. Per the germline V gene, CDR1 is SGHAT and CDR2 is FQNNGV. This CDR3 reads CAGSQIAGVGEQYF. As DNA, the CDR3 is TGTGCCGGCAGCCAAATAGCGGGAGTGGGCGAGCAGTACTTC. Drawing the rest from reference TRBV11-2 and TRBJ2-7, the complete variable domain is EAGVAQSPRYKIIEKRQSVAFWCNPISGHATLYWYQQILGQGPKLLIQFQNNGVVDDSQLPKDRFSAERLKGVDSTLKIQPAKLEDSAVYLCAGSQIAGVGEQYFGPGTRLTVT.

On this clonotype itself: Being one base from a much bigger clone, this may be a read error. In DNA, the CDR3 is TGTGTCAGCGAGGTTAGGGAAAAACTGTTTTTT. This translates into CVSEVREKLFF. The chain couples TRBV2 to TRBJ1-4; D gene ambiguous. The germline CDR1 and CDR2 sequences are SNHLY and FYNNEI. The CDR3 sequence is 11 residues long.

This clonotype has a single count. The chain links TRBV7-9 to TRBJ1-6; D gene uncertain. Looked up from germline, CDR1 is SEHNR and CDR2 is FQNEAQ (reference sequence). V dropped 4 bases and J dropped 4 bases, with 14 bases sitting between them. This CDR3 contains 16 residues. The CDR3 nucleotides read TGTGCCAGCAGCTCCGGTTCGGGGTTATATAATTCACCCCTCCACTTT. This sequence encodes CASSSGSGLYNSPLHF.

The sample holds one count of this clonotype. A read error may produce the germline difference seen at one junction end. The CDR3, as DNA: TGTGCCAGCAGTTCCGATCGGTCAGCCATGGAACAATATGAGCAGTTTTTC. Its protein is CASSSDRSAMEQYEQFF. The chain carries TRBV28 and TRBJ2-1, with D hard to call. CDR3 size: 17 residues. Germline CDR1 and CDR2: MDHEN and SYDVKM.